The sequence of this TCR beta chain was determined in a study of shared clonotypes between healthy human individuals. Study findings and constraints: Among donors, clonotype sharing was expected to be affected by sequencing depth. Only blood samples were collected, and tissue repertoires likely differ. When naive CD4 clonotypes were compared across a few donors, 4% to 6.5% were shared.

The germline gives CDR1 SGHDT, CDR2 YYEEEE. The CDR3 is 14 residues long. As regards this clone: No antigen is known for it.

Sequenced by immunoSEQ multiplex PCR; TCRdb stores in-frame clones only, minus some. The sample gives about 600,000 clones, about 97% of which show up once; around 0.058% is in the top ten. The source is a woman aged 25 to 39 in good health. Specimen: naive CD4+ T cells sorted from blood. Sample subset: CD45RA+ positively selected. The V and J genes are TRBV5-6 and TRBJ2-1; D is perhaps TRBD2 (6 bases). This CDR3 is CVGGWELAGVEQFF. The CDR3 DNA reads as TGTGTCGGAGGGTGGGAACTGGCCGGTGTTGAGCAGTTCTTC.